Listed here is a single TCR beta chain. The sample belongs to a study of blood T cell repertoires in COVID-19. Study context: Collection of acute and convalescent COVID-19 samples took place in the United States, Italy and Spain. T cells, B-cell-depleted T cells, or PBMCs supplied cDNA or gDNA.

Trimming took 3 bases from V and 10 from J, leaving 12 bases between them. There are 13 residues in the CDR3. Germline CDR1 and CDR2: KGHDR and SFDVKD. Original methodology: Reference gene primer amplification in the assay estimated nucleated cell counts. The method was immunoSEQ multiplex PCR; TCRdb's version includes in-frame clones alone and lacks a portion of them. The V and J calls and clone size come from that table; D and trimming were worked out from the DNA. Of 350,000 or so clones listed, 90% are singletons. The sample was peripheral blood. J is TRBJ2-1 and V is TRBV24-1; possible D gene TRBD1, 5 bases. The TCR sequence derives from a man younger than 30 with active or convalescent COVID-19. The CDR3 region is CATSDTGLVEQFF. The CDR3 DNA follows: TGTGCCACCAGTGATACAGGTCTGGTAGAGCAGTTCTTC.